One and the same sample provided the 28 T cell receptor beta chains below, sequenced in a study of T cell responses to AZD1222 COVID-19 vaccine. This table comes from immunoSEQ multiplex PCR, and its TCRdb copy is limited to in-frame clones, with some not included. The sample includes 150,000 to 200,000 clones, around 93% of them seen just once. The material was peripheral blood, obtained on day 0 of AZD1222 vaccination. The receptors originated from an adult in good health.

The J gene is TRBJ2-7, the V gene TRBV6-7; the match to TRBD2 covers 10 bases. TRBV6-7 is designated an ORF whose function remains uncertain. The CDR3 consists of 15 residues. Trimming at V came to 2 bases and at J to 7 bases, leaving 8 bases not matched to a gene. This CDR3 reads CASSYGAGGPGEQYF. The CDR3 DNA is TGTGCCAGCAGTTACGGAGCGGGAGGGCCGGGTGAGCAGTACTTC.

This clone was found once. This chain uses TRBV9 with TRBJ2-3, with TRBD1 identical over 7 bases. Trimming cost V 3 bases and J 9 bases; bases outside gene matches: 7. Germline values: CDR1 SGDLS, CDR2 YYNGEE. The CDR3 totals 13 residues. The CDR3 sequence is CASSASGTATQYF. The CDR3 bases are TGTGCCAGCAGCGCATCCGGGACAGCGACGCAGTATTTT. The full variable domain, with the rest looked up from reference TRBV9 and TRBJ2-3, is DSGVTQTPKHLITATGQRVTLRCSPRSGDLSVYWYQQSLDQGLQFLIQYYNGEERAKGNILERFSAQQFPDLHSELNLSSLELGDSALYFCASSASGTATQYFGPGTRLTVL.

In this sample, this clone turned up once. The gene calls are TRBV15 and TRBJ2-7, with TRBD2 matching over 12 bases. The CDR3 covers 16 residues. V trimming: 3 bases; J trimming: 5 bases; junction bases outside the gene matches: 8. Germline values: CDR1 LNHNV, CDR2 YYDKDF (reference sequence). This chain's CDR3 is CATSRALTSGGDEQYF. The CDR3, as DNA: TGTGCCACCAGCAGGGCCCTGACTAGCGGGGGAGACGAGCAGTACTTC.

The rearrangement joins TRBV5-1 to TRBJ2-4; weak D call: TRBD2 (6 bases). Germline CDR1 and CDR2: SGHRS and YFSETQ. This CDR3 spans 13 amino acids. Trimming took 5 bases from V and 7 from J, leaving 13 bases between them. This chain's CDR3 is CASRAGPQNIQYF. CDR3 in DNA: TGCGCCAGCAGGGCGGGACCGCAGAACATTCAGTACTTC.

This chain uses TRBV28 with TRBJ1-5; possible D gene TRBD1, 5 bases. Trimming pared 5 bases from V and 1 base from J, leaving 18 bases between. The germline gives CDR1 MDHEN, CDR2 SYDVKM. This CDR3 contains 17 residues. The CDR3 DNA is TGTGCCAGCAGTGCCTCGACAGCTACTTTGAGCAATCAGCCCCAGCATTTT. Protein: CASSASTATLSNQPQHF.

The chain recombines TRBV19 with TRBJ2-7, with TRBD2 as a possible D gene (5 bases). V was clipped by 3 bases and J by 5 bases, with 14 bases between them. The V gene's germline CDR1 is LNHDA and CDR2 SQIVND (reference sequence). CDR3 length equals 14 residues. CDR3 nucleotide sequence: TGTGCCAGTAGTATCAGCGGCCTGGCCCACGAGCAGTACTTC. Its translation is CASSISGLAHEQYF.

The chain couples TRBV2 to TRBJ2-4, with no clear D. The CDR3 sequence is 10 residues long. Germline V CDR1 and CDR2: SNHLY, FYNNEI. V dropped 9 bases and J dropped 6 bases, with 6 bases sitting between them. CDR3 sequence reads: CASRRNIQYF. The CDR3 DNA sequence: TGTGCCAGTCGGAGAAACATTCAGTACTTC.

This chain joins TRBV5-5 and TRBJ1-2; 9 bases agree with TRBD1. This CDR3 has 15 amino acids. Trimming cost V 2 bases and J 4 bases; bases outside gene matches: 6. Germline lookup yields CDR1 SGHKS and CDR2 YYEKEE (reference sequence). The CDR3 DNA is TGTGCCAGCAGCTTATCGGGACAGGGATTCTATGGCTACACCTTC. Its protein is CASSLSGQGFYGYTF.

The chain links TRBV7-8 to TRBJ1-6, with D maybe TRBD1 (5 bases). CDR3 length: 13 amino acids. V lost 5 bases and J 6 bases, leaving 8 bases between the germline ends. CDR1 and CDR2 from the germline V gene are SGHVS and FQNEAQ. The CDR3 reads CASSRDSNSPLHF. Written as DNA, the CDR3 is TGTGCCAGCAGCCGAGACAGTAATTCACCCCTCCACTTT.

This sequence joins TRBV28 and TRBJ2-7; 12 bases map to TRBD1. This CDR3 is built from 18 residues. With V trimmed by 10 bases and J by 3 bases, 19 bases remained unmatched. Germline V gene lookup returns CDR1 MDHEN and CDR2 SYDVKM. In DNA form, the CDR3 reads TGTGCCACTCCCCCCGGGACAGGGGGCCTCCACCTCCTCTACGAGCAGTACTTC. This gives the protein CATPPGTGGLHLLYEQYF.

This chain connects TRBV19 to TRBJ1-4; maybe TRBD1 (5 bases). CDR1 and CDR2 from the germline V gene are LNHDA and SQIVND (reference sequence). The CDR3 covers 16 residues. Between the trimmed V and J ends, which lost 5 bases and 7 bases, there was a span of 20 bases. For the CDR3, the DNA is TGTGCCAGTAGTTATAGTCAGACAGCCTCGGGTGAAAAACTGTTTTTT. It yields the protein CASSYSQTASGEKLFF.

V and J are TRBV7-3 and TRBJ2-2, with D possibly being TRBD1 (6 bases). The germline V gene encodes CDR1 SGHTA and CDR2 FQGTGA. The CDR3 extends over 16 amino acids. Trimming removed 5 bases from V and 0 bases from J, with 13 bases in between. The chain's CDR3 is CASSPLDSSNTGELFF. As DNA, the CDR3 is TGTGCCAGCAGCCCCCTGGACAGCTCGAACACCGGGGAGCTGTTTTTT.

V is TRBV5-5 and J is TRBJ1-1, with D possibly TRBD1 on 6 matching bases. The CDR3 loop spans 14 amino acids. Germline CDR1 SGHKS, CDR2 YYEKEE (reference sequence). Trimming took off 1 base at V and 3 bases at J, with 10 bases between the two ends. The CDR3 loop is CASSLTGADTEAFF. The CDR3 DNA sequence: TGTGCCAGCAGCTTGACGGGGGCGGACACTGAAGCTTTCTTT.

This clone was picked up one time. This chain joins TRBV28 and TRBJ2-1; tentatively, D is TRBD2 (7 bases). Deletions cut 1 base from V and 4 bases from J, with 11 bases between. The CDR3 runs to 15 residues. The germline V gene has CDR1 MDHEN and CDR2 SYDVKM. The CDR3 nucleotides read TGTGCCAGCAGTTTATCGGGGGGCGGTTACAATGAGCAGTTCTTC. It encodes CASSLSGGGYNEQFF.

This chain links TRBV4-1 with TRBJ2-7; D possibly matches TRBD1 or TRBD2 (5 bases each). Germline lookup yields CDR1 MGHRA and CDR2 YSYEKL. V was pared by 5 bases and J by 3 bases, with 17 bases between. The CDR3 runs 15 residues. CDR3 in DNA: TGCGCCAGCAGCAACCGGGACCAGAGGGGCTACGAGCAGTACTTC. Protein: CASSNRDQRGYEQYF.

This clone has a single count. The chain carries TRBV5-1 and TRBJ2-1; D gene unclear. Trimming removed 0 bases from V and 8 bases from J, with 12 bases in between. The germline CDR1 and CDR2 sequences are SGHRS and YFSETQ. The length of the CDR3 is 14 residues. Written as DNA, the CDR3 is TGCGCCAGCAGCTTGGCTTTAGATGGAGATGAGCAGTTCTTC. Translated: CASSLALDGDEQFF.

The chain couples TRBV19 to TRBJ2-1; the D is unclear. The ends were cut back, 4 bases at V and 9 bases at J, with 7 bases in the middle. Germline V gene lookup returns CDR1 LNHDA and CDR2 SQIVND (reference sequence). The CDR3 totals 11 residues. This chain's CDR3 is CASSRGGEQFF. The DNA for the CDR3 is TGTGCCAGTAGTAGAGGCGGTGAGCAGTTCTTC.

This clone was recorded only once. The V and J genes are TRBV28 and TRBJ1-5, with D uncertain. This CDR3 has 11 amino acids. V was cut by 8 bases and J by 5 bases, with 7 bases left in between. Per germline, CDR1 MDHEN and CDR2 SYDVKM. The CDR3 protein is CASRADQPQHF. The CDR3, as DNA: TGTGCCAGCCGGGCTGATCAGCCCCAGCATTTT.

This clone appeared a single time. This sequence joins TRBV6-4 and TRBJ2-3, with TRBD1 identical over 8 bases. This CDR3 has 17 residues. In germline, CDR1 is MRHNA, CDR2 SNTAGT. The J segment lost 2 bases and the V segment lost 3 bases, leaving 10 bases of the junction unmatched. The DNA for the CDR3 is TGTGCCAGCAGTGATGGTCTTCGGACAGGGATCACAGATACGCAGTATTTT. Translating it yields CASSDGLRTGITDTQYF.

This sequence joins TRBV5-1 and TRBJ2-2; the D gene is possibly TRBD1 (6 bases). The ends were cut back, 1 base at V and 5 bases at J, with 12 bases in the middle. The CDR3 totals 15 residues. CDR1 and CDR2 (germline): SGHRS, YFSETQ. The CDR3 loop reads CASSLSGVGTGELFF. The CDR3 region has the DNA TGCGCCAGCAGCTTGTCAGGGGTCGGGACCGGGGAGCTGTTTTTT.

The chain has TRBV9 and TRBJ1-5; unclear D gene. From germline, CDR1 is SGDLS and CDR2 YYNGEE. The CDR3 length is 11 residues. With 0 bases removed from V and 8 bases from J, the gap between germline ends came to 3 bases. The CDR3 here is CASSVVEPQHF. Here the CDR3 DNA reads TGTGCCAGCAGCGTAGTTGAGCCCCAGCATTTT.

The chain uses TRBV5-4 and TRBJ2-5, with no clear D. Germline values: CDR1 SGHNT, CDR2 YYREEE (reference sequence). The CDR3 length is 13 residues. V shed 1 base and J shed 5 bases, with 9 bases lying between them. In DNA, the CDR3 is TGTGCCAGCAGCTTGATGACCCGTGAGACCCAGTACTTC. This sequence encodes CASSLMTRETQYF.

The genes are TRBV5-4 and TRBJ2-1, with D possibly matching TRBD2 (7 bases). In germline, CDR1 is SGHNT, CDR2 YYREEE (reference sequence). Trimming took off 4 bases at V and 12 bases at J, with 23 bases between the two ends. The CDR3 loop spans 15 amino acids. The CDR3 DNA reads TGTGCCAGCAGCGGAGGGGGTCTAGCGGCGTTCGGGCAGTTCTTC. Amino acid sequence: CASSGGGLAAFGQFF.

This clone was observed a handful of times. The CDR3 loop is CASTGRQGSSPLHF. In nucleotides, the CDR3 is TGTGCCAGTACGGGGCGGCAGGGGTCTTCACCCCTCCACTTT. The J gene is TRBJ1-6, the V gene TRBV19, with D possibly TRBD1 on 6 matching bases. The V gene lost 7 bases and the J gene lost 9 bases, with 16 bases spanning the gap. The CDR3 consists of 14 residues. Germline V lookup: CDR1 LNHDA, CDR2 SQIVND (reference sequence).

The J gene is TRBJ1-6, the V gene TRBV9, with D maybe TRBD1 (5 bases). This CDR3 contains 13 residues. Trimming took off 3 bases at V and 7 bases at J, with 8 bases between the two ends. Germline V lookup: CDR1 SGDLS, CDR2 YYNGEE. The CDR3 reads CASSAAGNSPLHF. The DNA of the CDR3 is TGTGCCAGCAGCGCTGCAGGGAATTCACCCCTCCACTTT.

The chain has TRBV9 and TRBJ2-7; D is undetermined. The CDR3 has 13 amino acids. CDR1 is SGDLS, CDR2 YYNGEE, per germline. Trimming cost V 0 bases and J 2 bases, with 6 bases left between them. CDR3 sequence reads: CASSVGPTYEQYF. The CDR3 DNA reads TGTGCCAGCAGCGTAGGGCCTACCTACGAGCAGTACTTC.

This chain joins TRBV6-5 and TRBJ2-2; unclear D gene. Germline lookup yields CDR1 MNHEY and CDR2 SVGAGI. CDR3 size: 12 residues. V was shortened by 4 bases and J by 5 bases, with 5 bases between the two germline ends. This CDR3 is CASSFPTGELFF. The CDR3 DNA reads as TGTGCCAGCAGTTTCCCGACCGGGGAGCTGTTTTTT.

This rearrangement joins TRBV5-1 to TRBJ2-5, with 11 bases that match TRBD2. The J segment lost 5 bases and the V segment lost 4 bases, leaving 4 bases of the junction unmatched. The CDR3 has 14 residues. Germline V gene data show CDR1 as SGHRS and CDR2 as YFSETQ. This CDR3 is CASSSLAGGETQYF. Here the CDR3 DNA reads TGCGCCAGCAGCAGTTTAGCGGGAGGGGAGACCCAGTACTTC.